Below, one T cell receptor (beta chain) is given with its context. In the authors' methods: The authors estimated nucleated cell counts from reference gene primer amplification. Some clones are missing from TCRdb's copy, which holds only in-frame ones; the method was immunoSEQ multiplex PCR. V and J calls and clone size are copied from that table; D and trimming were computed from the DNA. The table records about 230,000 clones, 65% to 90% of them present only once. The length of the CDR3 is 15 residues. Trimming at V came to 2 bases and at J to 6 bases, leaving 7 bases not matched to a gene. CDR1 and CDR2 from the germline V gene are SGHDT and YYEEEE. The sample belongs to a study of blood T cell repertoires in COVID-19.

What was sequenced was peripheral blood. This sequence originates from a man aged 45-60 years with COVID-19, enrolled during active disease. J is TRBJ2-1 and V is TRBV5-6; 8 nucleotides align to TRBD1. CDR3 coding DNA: TGTGCCAGCAGCTTACTGGGACAGGATGGCAATGAGCAGTTCTTC. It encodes CASSLLGQDGNEQFF. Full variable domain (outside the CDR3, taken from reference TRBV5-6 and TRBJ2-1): DAGVTQSPTHLIKTRGQQVTLRCSPKSGHDTVSWYQQALGQGPQFIFQYYEEEERQRGNFPDRFSGHQFPNYSSELNVNALLLGDSALYLCASSLLGQDGNEQFFGPGTRLTVL.